Below, 20 T cell receptor beta chains from the same sample are listed, as sequenced in a study of blood T cell repertoires in COVID-19. Sequenced by immunoSEQ multiplex PCR; TCRdb stores in-frame clones only, minus some. The sample shows over 250,000 clones, 86% of them seen only once. The specimen was peripheral blood. The source is a woman in her 70s with COVID-19, enrolled during active disease.

The chain combines TRBV11-2 with TRBJ1-6; D is possibly TRBD1 (6 bases). The CDR3 extends over 16 amino acids. Trimming removed 4 bases at V and 10 bases at J, with 20 bases between. Germline assignment: CDR1 SGHAT and CDR2 FQNNGV. DNA for the CDR3: TGTGCCAGCAGCTCTTGGACAGAAGGGGTAGGGTCACCCCTCCACTTT. Amino acid sequence: CASSSWTEGVGSPLHF.

This rearrangement joins TRBV2 to TRBJ1-2; D is unclear. V shed 7 bases and J shed 8 bases, with 17 bases lying between them. This CDR3 is 13 amino acids long. Germline CDR1 is SNHLY and CDR2 is FYNNEI. The CDR3 sequence is CASIVARIDGYTF. The CDR3 region has the DNA TGTGCCAGCATAGTAGCCCGAATCGACGGCTACACCTTC.

This chain joins TRBV21-1 and TRBJ1-1; the table names TRBD1, a call not compared with the DNA. TRBV21-1 is given as a pseudogene. The CDR3 runs to 15 residues. The CDR3 nucleotides are TGTGCCAGCAGCCCCCCCCAGGAAGTTAACACTGAAGCTTTCTTT. Protein: CASSPPQEVNTEAFF.

This clone was detected only a few times. The CDR3 DNA reads as TGCGCCAGCAGCTTGGAGGACAGTATGAATCAGCCCCAGCATTTT. It encodes CASSLEDSMNQPQHF. This sequence joins TRBV5-1 and TRBJ1-5; a possible D gene is TRBD1 (6 bases). Germline CDR1 SGHRS, CDR2 YFSETQ. Trimming pared 0 bases from V and 4 bases from J, leaving 11 bases between. The CDR3 has 15 amino acids.

This chain connects TRBV9 to TRBJ1-1; D gene ambiguous. The CDR3 is made up of 13 amino acids. The V end lost 4 bases, the J end lost 3 bases, and 10 bases lay between the germline ends. From germline, CDR1 is SGDLS and CDR2 YYNGEE. The DNA of the CDR3 is TGTGCCAGCAGCCGAACGGGGTACACTGAAGCTTTCTTT. Translating gives CASSRTGYTEAFF.

This clone occurred once. The CDR3 bases are TGCGCCAGCAGCCAAGCACAGGAAAAGTTCCCCCTCCACTTT. It codes for CASSQAQEKFPLHF. This chain uses TRBV4-1 with TRBJ1-6, with D maybe TRBD1 (5 bases). Germline CDR1 and CDR2: MGHRA and YSYEKL. V was clipped by 1 base and J by 13 bases, with 14 bases between them. This CDR3 spans 14 amino acids.

This chain links TRBV5-6 with TRBJ2-7; 8 nucleotides align to TRBD2. Looked up from germline, CDR1 is SGHDT and CDR2 is YYEEEE. V trimming: 4 bases; J trimming: 2 bases; junction bases outside the gene matches: 8. CDR3 length: 15 amino acids. CDR3 sequence reads: CASSLIAGNAYEQYF. The DNA of the CDR3 is TGTGCCAGCAGCCTAATAGCGGGGAACGCCTACGAGCAGTACTTC.

This chain joins TRBV12-3 or TRBV12-4 and TRBJ2-7; TRBD2 agrees at 8 bases. The CDR3 spans 13 residues. The V segment lost 5 bases and the J segment 5 bases; nucleotides outside the gene matches: 5. DNA of the CDR3: TGTGCCAGCAGTCTGGCGGGGGGCAACGAGCAGTACTTC. It translates to CASSLAGGNEQYF.

This chain joins TRBV19 and TRBJ2-3, with D possibly TRBD2 on 7 matching bases. This CDR3 comprises 19 residues. Germline V CDR1 and CDR2: LNHDA, SQIVND (reference sequence). Trimming cost V 8 bases and J 2 bases, with 29 bases left between them. CDR3 sequence reads: CASYPRGLGGALSTDTQYF. In nucleotides, the CDR3 is TGTGCCAGTTACCCCCGGGGATTGGGGGGGGCCCTATCCACAGATACGCAGTATTTT.

This sequence joins TRBV5-1 and TRBJ1-1; 11 bases are a match to TRBD1. Germline-derived CDR1 and CDR2 are SGHRS and YFSETQ. V lost 4 bases to trimming and J lost 0 bases; unmatched junction nucleotides: 5. This CDR3 comprises 16 residues. Here the CDR3 DNA reads TGCGCCAGCAGCCGGGACAGGGGGACTGTGAACACTGAAGCTTTCTTT. Translation gives CASSRDRGTVNTEAFF.

CDR3 region: CASSYRTGGFEQFF. The DNA for the CDR3 is TGTGCCAGCAGTTACCGCACGGGGGGGTTTGAGCAGTTCTTC. The chain recombines TRBV6-2 or TRBV6-3 with TRBJ2-1; 8 bases line up with TRBD2. In germline, CDR1 is MNHEY, CDR2 SVGEGT. V was clipped by 2 bases and J by 9 bases; unmatched bases: 6. This CDR3 region has 14 residues.

This chain uses TRBV2 with TRBJ1-1, with unresolved D. The V and J ends lost 9 bases and 4 bases respectively, with 12 bases between them. CDR1 and CDR2 from the germline V gene are SNHLY and FYNNEI. The CDR3 covers 12 residues. In nucleotides, the CDR3 is TGTGCCAGTTTAACTCAATTCACTGAAGCTTTCTTT. Protein product: CASLTQFTEAFF.

This clone showed up just once. The chain employs TRBV4-1 and TRBJ2-3; D uncertain. V was shortened by 1 base and J by 4 bases, with 12 bases between the two germline ends. Looked up from germline, CDR1 is MGHRA and CDR2 is YSYEKL. The CDR3 spans 15 residues. The CDR3 loop reads CASSQVQTAADTQYF. In DNA form, the CDR3 reads TGCGCCAGCAGCCAAGTACAGACCGCTGCAGATACGCAGTATTTT.

The genes are TRBV7-8 and TRBJ1-5; D ambiguous. Trimming took 7 bases from V and 8 from J, leaving 15 bases between them. This CDR3 is built from 13 residues. In germline, CDR1 is SGHVS, CDR2 FQNEAQ. DNA for the CDR3: TGTGCCAGCACCCGGGCCCCTCAGGAGCCCCAGCATTTT. It specifies CASTRAPQEPQHF.

This clone was counted once. The V and J genes are TRBV18 and TRBJ2-1, with 9 bases lining up with TRBD1. Trimming took 4 bases from V and 4 from J; bases not matched to a gene: 5. Germline assignment: CDR1 KGHSH and CDR2 LQKENI. This CDR3 spans 15 amino acids. CDR3 nucleotides: TGTGCCAGCTCACTCCCGGGACAGGGTTACAATGAGCAGTTCTTC. Translating gives CASSLPGQGYNEQFF.

This clone has just a few counts. The genes are TRBV9 and TRBJ1-6, with 7 bases lining up with TRBD1. The CDR3 has 12 amino acids. V trimming: 6 bases; J trimming: 8 bases; junction bases outside the gene matches: 2. The germline V gene encodes CDR1 SGDLS and CDR2 YYNGEE. CDR3 coding DNA: TGTGCCAGCACCCAGGGGGATTCACCCCTCCACTTT. Its protein is CASTQGDSPLHF.

This chain connects TRBV24-1 to TRBJ1-1; 11 bases agree with TRBD1. The CDR3 totals 13 residues. The germline CDR1 and CDR2 sequences are KGHDR and SFDVKD. The junction had 2 bases not matched to a gene; V was cut back by 2 bases and J by 10 bases. The chain's CDR3 is CATSDSDRGRAFF. For the CDR3, the DNA is TGTGCCACCAGTGATTCGGACAGGGGGCGAGCTTTCTTT.

The chain joins TRBV6-5 to TRBJ1-3, with 7 bases lining up with TRBD1. Germline V gene data show CDR1 as MNHEY and CDR2 as SVGAGI. With V trimmed by 5 bases and J by 8 bases, 12 bases remained unmatched. This CDR3 spans 15 amino acids. CDR3: CASSQPGQTPYTIYF. In DNA form, the CDR3 reads TGTGCCAGCAGTCAACCGGGACAGACGCCGTACACCATATATTTT.

The chain couples TRBV19 to TRBJ2-7, with D maybe TRBD1 (6 bases). The V gene lost 1 base and the J gene lost 3 bases, with 13 bases spanning the gap. CDR3 length: 15 amino acids. Germline assignment: CDR1 LNHDA and CDR2 SQIVND (reference sequence). CDR3 in amino acids: CASSIGQVGSYEQYF. As DNA, the CDR3 is TGTGCCAGTAGTATAGGACAGGTCGGCAGCTACGAGCAGTACTTC.

The rearrangement joins TRBV15 to TRBJ1-6; 7 positions agree with TRBD1. From germline, CDR1 is LNHNV and CDR2 YYDKDF (reference sequence). The CDR3 spans 14 residues. V dropped 3 bases and J dropped 13; count of bases not matched to a gene: 9. The CDR3 nucleotides are TGTGCCACCAGCAGCCACAGGGGCCCTCTCCCCCTCCACTTT. This encodes CATSSHRGPLPLHF.